The clone carrying this T cell receptor beta chain was detected a few times. What it recognizes is unknown. Subjects with ophthalmopathy showed a Clinical Activity Score no lower than 3, a NOSPECS grade no lower than 4, and a duration shorter than 3 months. J was trimmed by 6 bases and V by 5 bases; bases with no gene match: 13. The CDR3 extends over 15 amino acids. Germline CDR1 reads LNHDA; CDR2 reads SQIVND (reference sequence). The data were obtained in a study of T cells in Graves' hyperthyroidism and ophthalmopathy. Overall study results and limits: Classification by a 13 V-J model distinguished ophthalmopathy from stable hyperthyroidism.

RNA transcripts served as the template for amplifying TCR beta CDR3 regions. In the first-round RT-PCR of the TCR CDR3, the HTBI primer set was used. TCRdb ran MiXCR on the multiplex PCR reads and lists one entry per CDR3 protein. The sample records 390,000 or so distinct CDR3 sequences, roughly 14% being singletons. The clonotype originates from a man aged 18 to 35 with Graves' ophthalmopathy. V usage is TRBV19 and J usage is TRBJ2-7; 7 bases are a match to TRBD1. Sequencing was done on a sample of blood. CDR3 DNA: TGTGCCAGTAGTCCCCTCGGACAGGTGATGGGCGAGCAGTACTTC. It translates to CASSPLGQVMGEQYF.